This is a list of T cell receptor beta chains from one sample in a study of a mutant IDH1 vaccine in newly diagnosed glioma. What these receptors recognize is not known. TCRdb's copy holds only in-frame clones and misses some; the assay was immunoSEQ multiplex PCR. The sample carries under 70,000 clones, over 70% recorded once. This material consisted of PBMCs, taken from a glioma patient whose treatment included an IDH1 peptide vaccine. The receptors stem from a man aged 25 to 40 with glioma. Each CDR3 is given with its conserved first and last residue. The order of the fields is CDR3 protein, CDR3 DNA, clone size, J gene, D gene, V gene. The D gene is left open where the match is weak. Expanded clones are given a class, and other clones once, few, many or no size at all.

cdr3_aa: CASSPRLQPGEKLFF
cdr3_nt: TGTGCCAGCAGCCCCCGTCTGCAACCCGGTGAAAAACTGTTTTTT
clone_size: -
j_call: TRBJ1-4
d_call: -
v_call: TRBV9

cdr3_aa: CASSLGGVDEQFF
cdr3_nt: TGTGCCAGCAGCTTAGGCGGGGTCGATGAGCAGTTCTTC
clone_size: -
j_call: TRBJ2-1
d_call: -
v_call: TRBV11-2

cdr3_aa: CASSQPLRGSNQPQHF
cdr3_nt: TGCGCCAGCAGCCAACCCCTCCGGGGAAGCAATCAGCCCCAGCATTTT
clone_size: few
j_call: TRBJ1-5
d_call: -
v_call: TRBV4-1

cdr3_aa: CASSQERFSGSRISEAFF
cdr3_nt: TGTGCCAGCAGCCAAGAACGGTTCTCGGGATCGAGAATTAGTGAAGCTTTCTTT
clone_size: few
j_call: TRBJ1-1
d_call: -
v_call: TRBV14

cdr3_aa: CASSNGRSQETQYF
cdr3_nt: TGTGCCAGCAGCAATGGTCGCTCTCAAGAGACCCAGTACTTC
clone_size: -
j_call: TRBJ2-5
d_call: -
v_call: TRBV21-1

cdr3_aa: CASSIRTPNQPQHF
cdr3_nt: TGTGCCAGTAGTATCAGAACACCCAATCAGCCCCAGCATTTT
clone_size: -
j_call: TRBJ1-5
d_call: -
v_call: TRBV19

cdr3_aa: CASSWDLAGGPTDTQYF
cdr3_nt: TGTGCCAGCAGCTGGGATCTAGCGGGGGGACCCACAGATACGCAGTATTTT
clone_size: -
j_call: TRBJ2-3
d_call: TRBD2
v_call: TRBV7-9

cdr3_aa: CASSLSPQGGWRTDTQYF
cdr3_nt: TGTGCCAGCAGCTTATCCCCTCAAGGAGGATGGCGCACAGATACGCAGTATTTT
clone_size: -
j_call: TRBJ2-3
d_call: -
v_call: TRBV13

cdr3_aa: CASRHPGQGSYEQYF
cdr3_nt: TGTGCCAGCAGGCACCCCGGACAGGGGTCCTACGAGCAGTACTTC
clone_size: -
j_call: TRBJ2-7
d_call: TRBD1
v_call: TRBV7-8

cdr3_aa: CASSYVAGEGYTF
cdr3_nt: TGTGCCAGCAGTTACGTAGCAGGGGAAGGCTACACCTTC
clone_size: once
j_call: TRBJ1-2
d_call: -
v_call: TRBV6-5

cdr3_aa: CASSQGVQGRFSSYEQYF
cdr3_nt: TGCGCCAGCAGCCAAGGGGTACAGGGCAGATTCTCCTCCTACGAGCAGTACTTC
clone_size: -
j_call: TRBJ2-7
d_call: -
v_call: TRBV4-1

cdr3_aa: CASSPGPGQNNQPQHF
cdr3_nt: TGCGCCAGCAGCCCGGGCCCGGGACAGAATAATCAGCCCCAGCATTTT
clone_size: -
j_call: TRBJ1-5
d_call: TRBD1
v_call: TRBV5-1

cdr3_aa: CASSLRHLNQPQHF
cdr3_nt: TGTGCCAGTAGTCTCCGACACCTTAATCAGCCCCAGCATTTT
clone_size: once
j_call: TRBJ1-5
d_call: -
v_call: TRBV19

cdr3_aa: CASSEGTGTSEQYF
cdr3_nt: TGTGCCAGTAGTGAGGGGACAGGGACGTCCGAGCAGTACTTC
clone_size: -
j_call: TRBJ2-7
d_call: TRBD1
v_call: TRBV19

cdr3_aa: CASSLVRENQPQHF
cdr3_nt: TGTGCCAGCAGCTTAGTCAGGGAAAATCAGCCCCAGCATTTT
clone_size: -
j_call: TRBJ1-5
d_call: -
v_call: TRBV7-2

cdr3_aa: CASSLEGGDTEAFF
cdr3_nt: TGTGCCAGCAGCTTAGAGGGCGGTGACACTGAAGCTTTCTTT
clone_size: -
j_call: TRBJ1-1
d_call: -
v_call: TRBV7-9

cdr3_aa: CASSLDAPGDYEQYF
cdr3_nt: TGTGCCAGCAGCTTAGATGCCCCCGGGGACTACGAGCAGTACTTC
clone_size: once
j_call: TRBJ2-7
d_call: -
v_call: TRBV7-9

cdr3_aa: CATSRVPRDEQFF
cdr3_nt: TGTGCCACCAGCAGAGTTCCGAGAGATGAGCAGTTCTTC
clone_size: -
j_call: TRBJ2-1
d_call: -
v_call: TRBV15

cdr3_aa: CASSLGGEDTIYF
cdr3_nt: TGCGCCAGCAGCCTGGGCGGTGAGGACACCATATATTTT
clone_size: -
j_call: TRBJ1-3
d_call: -
v_call: TRBV5-1

cdr3_aa: CASSSRAGSYSPLHF
cdr3_nt: TGTGCCAGCAGCTCTAGGGCGGGGTCGTATTCACCCCTCCACTTT
clone_size: -
j_call: TRBJ1-6
d_call: -
v_call: TRBV7-2

cdr3_aa: CASSSAYNSPLHF
cdr3_nt: TGTGCCAGCAGCTCGGCCTATAATTCACCCCTCCACTTT
clone_size: few
j_call: TRBJ1-6
d_call: -
v_call: TRBV11-2

cdr3_aa: CASSSKDRVKETQYF
cdr3_nt: TGTGCCAGCAGCTCAAAGGACAGGGTGAAAGAGACCCAGTACTTC
clone_size: -
j_call: TRBJ2-5
d_call: TRBD1
v_call: TRBV5-4

cdr3_aa: CASSHLLGQRSTEAFF
cdr3_nt: TGCGCCAGCAGCCACCTCCTGGGACAGAGGAGTACTGAAGCTTTCTTT
clone_size: -
j_call: TRBJ1-1
d_call: TRBD1
v_call: TRBV4-1

cdr3_aa: CASSPSPADTQYF
cdr3_nt: TGTGCCAGCAGCCCCTCCCCCGCAGATACGCAGTATTTT
clone_size: -
j_call: TRBJ2-3
d_call: -
v_call: TRBV5-5

cdr3_aa: CASSQLSGAIHEQFF
cdr3_nt: TGTGCCAGCAGCCAGCTTAGCGGGGCCATTCATGAGCAGTTCTTC
clone_size: -
j_call: TRBJ2-1
d_call: TRBD2
v_call: TRBV7-6

cdr3_aa: CASRTGTGGSPLHF
cdr3_nt: TGTGCCAGCAGGACCGGGACAGGGGGGTCACCCCTCCACTTT
clone_size: -
j_call: TRBJ1-6
d_call: TRBD1
v_call: TRBV28

cdr3_aa: CASTSGRSTDTQYF
cdr3_nt: TGTGCCAGCACCTCGGGGAGGAGCACAGATACGCAGTATTTT
clone_size: once
j_call: TRBJ2-3
d_call: -
v_call: TRBV6-5

cdr3_aa: CASSQGVGEKLFF
cdr3_nt: TGTGCCAGCAGTCAGGGGGTAGGGGAAAAACTGTTTTTT
clone_size: -
j_call: TRBJ1-4
d_call: TRBD1
v_call: TRBV6-5

cdr3_aa: CASSYLGNEQFF
cdr3_nt: TGTGCCAGCAGCTACCTGGGCAATGAGCAGTTCTTC
clone_size: -
j_call: TRBJ2-1
d_call: -
v_call: TRBV27

cdr3_aa: CASNKLGQHNQPQHF
cdr3_nt: TGTGCCAGTAATAAACTGGGACAGCACAATCAGCCCCAGCATTTT
clone_size: -
j_call: TRBJ1-5
d_call: TRBD1
v_call: TRBV2

cdr3_aa: CASSQLSYQETQYF
cdr3_nt: TGCGCCAGCAGCCAACTCTCGTACCAAGAGACCCAGTACTTC
clone_size: -
j_call: TRBJ2-5
d_call: -
v_call: TRBV4-1

cdr3_aa: CASSPLATNYGYTF
cdr3_nt: TGTGCCAGCAGTCCGCTAGCAACTAACTATGGCTACACCTTC
clone_size: few
j_call: TRBJ1-2
d_call: -
v_call: TRBV6-6

cdr3_aa: CASSPKEGGTEAFF
cdr3_nt: TGTGCCAGCAGCCCAAAGGAAGGTGGCACTGAAGCTTTCTTT
clone_size: -
j_call: TRBJ1-1
d_call: -
v_call: TRBV5-4

cdr3_aa: CASSLPPGYTF
cdr3_nt: TGTGCCAGCAGCCTCCCACCCGGCTACACCTTC
clone_size: -
j_call: TRBJ1-2
d_call: -
v_call: TRBV7-9

cdr3_aa: CASSHGGVCDEQYF
cdr3_nt: TGCGCCAGCAGTCACGGGGGGGTGTGCGACGAGCAGTACTTC
clone_size: -
j_call: TRBJ2-7
d_call: TRBD2
v_call: TRBV23-1

cdr3_aa: CASTMAENTEAFF
cdr3_nt: TGTGCCAGCACGATGGCAGAGAACACTGAAGCTTTCTTT
clone_size: -
j_call: TRBJ1-1
d_call: -
v_call: TRBV6-6

cdr3_aa: CASSIRDISYEQYF
cdr3_nt: TGTGCCAGTAGTATTCGGGACATCTCCTACGAGCAGTACTTC
clone_size: -
j_call: TRBJ2-7
d_call: -
v_call: TRBV19

cdr3_aa: CASSLVLRGQTDTQYF
cdr3_nt: TGTGCCAGCAGCTTGGTCCTCAGGGGTCAGACAGATACGCAGTATTTT
clone_size: -
j_call: TRBJ2-3
d_call: -
v_call: TRBV5-6

cdr3_aa: CASSYYGRGEETQYF
cdr3_nt: TGTGCCAGCAGTTACTACGGAAGAGGGGAAGAGACCCAGTACTTC
clone_size: -
j_call: TRBJ2-5
d_call: -
v_call: TRBV6-5

cdr3_aa: CASSFVSGLGGNTIYF
cdr3_nt: TGTGCCAGCAGCTTCGTCAGCGGCCTGGGGGGAAACACCATATATTTT
clone_size: -
j_call: TRBJ1-3
d_call: -
v_call: TRBV7-6

cdr3_aa: CASSPGTSTGELFF
cdr3_nt: TGTGCCAGCAGCCCAGGGACTAGCACCGGGGAGCTGTTTTTT
clone_size: -
j_call: TRBJ2-2
d_call: TRBD2
v_call: TRBV7-9

cdr3_aa: CASSHGTEHYNSPLHF
cdr3_nt: TGTGCCAGCAGCCACGGGACAGAGCACTATAATTCACCCCTCCACTTT
clone_size: -
j_call: TRBJ1-6
d_call: TRBD1
v_call: TRBV13

cdr3_aa: CASSTTDRVYGYTF
cdr3_nt: TGTGCCAGCAGCACTACTGACAGGGTCTATGGCTACACCTTC
clone_size: -
j_call: TRBJ1-2
d_call: TRBD1
v_call: TRBV11-2

cdr3_aa: CAISDPTSGFFSYEQYF
cdr3_nt: TGTGCCATCAGTGACCCGACTAGCGGGTTCTTCTCCTACGAGCAGTACTTC
clone_size: once
j_call: TRBJ2-7
d_call: TRBD2
v_call: TRBV10-3

cdr3_aa: CASSPPGGATDTQYF
cdr3_nt: TGTGCCAGCAGCCCCCCCGGGGGGGCGACAGATACGCAGTATTTT
clone_size: -
j_call: TRBJ2-3
d_call: TRBD2
v_call: TRBV7-8